This entry describes one T cell receptor beta chain. Antigen: not known. Using immunoSEQ multiplex PCR, the repertoire was profiled, and TCRdb retains in-frame clones only, with some absent. The sample consists of around 77,000 clones, roughly 92% of them appearing once. This sample is part of a study of OX40 agonist ivuxolimab in advanced cancers. Background on the study: Earlier treatment with anti-PD-1, anti-PD-L1 or anti-CTLA-4 was permitted, and 30% to 40% had received some. Study observations and caveats: Clonal expansion was seen in CD4+ and CD8+ blood T cells by week 6 at 0.1 to 3.0 mg/kg.

V was clipped by 4 bases and J by 7 bases; unmatched bases: 11. Germline CDR1 reads SGHDT; CDR2 reads YYEEEE. The CDR3 is 16 amino acids. This chain uses TRBV5-6 with TRBJ1-6; 7 nucleotides match TRBD1. The sample in question was CD4+ or CD8+ T cells sorted from blood, obtained in a trial of the OX40 agonist ivuxolimab. This TCR was sampled from an adult with an advanced solid tumor such as melanoma, head and neck, liver or kidney cancer. DNA of the CDR3: TGTGCCAGCAGCGTGTTCCGGGACAGAACGAATTCACCCCTCCACTTT. It specifies CASSVFRDRTNSPLHF.